The rows below give T cell receptor beta chains drawn from one sample of a study of CD8 T cells in ankylosing spondylitis. TCRdb ran MiXCR on the 5' RACE reads and lists one entry per CDR3 protein. The table lists around 25,000 distinct CDR3 sequences, 17% of them singletons. Sequencing input: blood. These receptors were taken from a male donor with ankylosing spondylitis or in good health (not recorded which). Both conserved end residues are part of each CDR3. Fields, in order: V gene, J gene, clone size, D gene, CDR3 DNA, CDR3 protein. The D gene is left open where the match is weak. Expanded clones are given a class, and other clones once, few, many or no size at all.

v_gene: TRBV4-1; j_gene: TRBJ1-1; abundance: .; d_gene: TRBD1; CDR3nt: TGCGCCAGCAGCCCCAGGACAGGGGCCACTGAAGCTTTCTTT; CDR3aa: CASSPRTGATEAFF
v_gene: TRBV5-1; j_gene: TRBJ1-2; abundance: many; d_gene: .; CDR3nt: TGCGCCAGCAGCTTCGTAGGTGGCTACACCTTC; CDR3aa: CASSFVGGYTF
v_gene: TRBV20-1; j_gene: TRBJ2-2; abundance: few; d_gene: TRBD2; CDR3nt: TGCAGTGCTGGTAGCGGGATAGACACCGGGGAGCTGTTTTTT; CDR3aa: CSAGSGIDTGELFF
v_gene: TRBV6-5; j_gene: TRBJ2-2; abundance: many; d_gene: .; CDR3nt: TGTGCCAGCAGTTCCCCGGGGAACACCGGGGAGCTGTTTTTT; CDR3aa: CASSSPGNTGELFF
v_gene: TRBV6-2/TRBV6-3; j_gene: TRBJ1-1; abundance: many; d_gene: .; CDR3nt: TGTGCCAGCAGTCCCCAAAGGGCGGGGCGTACTGAAGCTTTCTTT; CDR3aa: CASSPQRAGRTEAFF
v_gene: TRBV24-1; j_gene: TRBJ2-3; abundance: .; d_gene: .; CDR3nt: TGTGCCACCAGTGATTTACTCCATACGCAGTATTTT; CDR3aa: CATSDLLHTQYF
v_gene: TRBV7-9; j_gene: TRBJ2-3; abundance: medium-sized; d_gene: .; CDR3nt: TGTGCCAGCAGCCCTCGGGGGCCAGATACGCAGTATTTT; CDR3aa: CASSPRGPDTQYF
v_gene: TRBV6-4; j_gene: TRBJ2-2; abundance: .; d_gene: .; CDR3nt: TGTGCCAGCAGTGAAGGCTGGAACACCGGGGAGCTGTTTTTT; CDR3aa: CASSEGWNTGELFF
v_gene: TRBV29-1; j_gene: TRBJ2-1; abundance: many; d_gene: TRBD2; CDR3nt: TGCAGCGTTCAGGGGCCTCTCGGGACTAGCGGGACCCACAATGAGCAGTTCTTC; CDR3aa: CSVQGPLGTSGTHNEQFF
v_gene: TRBV20-1; j_gene: TRBJ1-1; abundance: many; d_gene: .; CDR3nt: TGCAGTGCTCCTCAGGGGAATCGGGCTGAAGCTTTCTTT; CDR3aa: CSAPQGNRAEAFF
v_gene: TRBV4-3; j_gene: TRBJ2-7; abundance: many; d_gene: .; CDR3nt: TGCGCCAGCAGCCCGGGAACGCCACCGTTGGGCTCCTACGAGCAGTACTTC; CDR3aa: CASSPGTPPLGSYEQYF
v_gene: TRBV7-2; j_gene: TRBJ2-5; abundance: .; d_gene: TRBD1; CDR3nt: TGTACCAGCAGCCGAAACCCTGGGACAGGGAAAGAGACCCAGTACTTC; CDR3aa: CTSSRNPGTGKETQYF
v_gene: TRBV20-1; j_gene: TRBJ1-5; abundance: many; d_gene: .; CDR3nt: TGCAGTGCTCCTCGGGGAGGGGGCAATCAGCCCCAGCATTTT; CDR3aa: CSAPRGGGNQPQHF
v_gene: TRBV4-3; j_gene: TRBJ2-2; abundance: many; d_gene: .; CDR3nt: TGCGCCAGCAGGCCGTCCGTCGCGAACACCGGGGAGCTGTTTTTT; CDR3aa: CASRPSVANTGELFF
v_gene: TRBV7-2; j_gene: TRBJ2-1; abundance: .; d_gene: .; CDR3nt: TGTGCCAGCAGCCTGTATAGGGGTGAGCAGTTCTTC; CDR3aa: CASSLYRGEQFF
v_gene: TRBV28; j_gene: TRBJ1-4; abundance: few; d_gene: .; CDR3nt: TGTGCCAGCAGCCCACCCGTAGGGACATCAAATGAAAAACTGTTTTTT; CDR3aa: CASSPPVGTSNEKLFF
v_gene: TRBV4-1; j_gene: TRBJ1-5; abundance: few; d_gene: .; CDR3nt: TGCGCCAGCAGCCAAGATCTGCGTGGCAATCAGCCCCAGCATTTT; CDR3aa: CASSQDLRGNQPQHF
v_gene: TRBV28; j_gene: TRBJ2-5; abundance: many; d_gene: .; CDR3nt: TGTGCCAGCAGTTTAGGAGGTGTCCGCATGGAGACCCAGTACTTC; CDR3aa: CASSLGGVRMETQYF